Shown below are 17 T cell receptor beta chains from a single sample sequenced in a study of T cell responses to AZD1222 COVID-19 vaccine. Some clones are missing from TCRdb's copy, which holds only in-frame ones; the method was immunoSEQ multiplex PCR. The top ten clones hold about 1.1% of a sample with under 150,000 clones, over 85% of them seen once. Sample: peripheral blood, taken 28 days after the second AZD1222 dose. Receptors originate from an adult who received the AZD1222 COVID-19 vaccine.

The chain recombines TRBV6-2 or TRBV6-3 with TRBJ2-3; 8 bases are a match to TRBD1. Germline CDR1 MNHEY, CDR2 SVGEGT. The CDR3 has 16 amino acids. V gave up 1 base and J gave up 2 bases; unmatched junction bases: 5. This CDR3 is CASSYFGQGNTDTQYF. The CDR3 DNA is TGTGCCAGCAGTTACTTCGGACAGGGAAACACAGATACGCAGTATTTT.

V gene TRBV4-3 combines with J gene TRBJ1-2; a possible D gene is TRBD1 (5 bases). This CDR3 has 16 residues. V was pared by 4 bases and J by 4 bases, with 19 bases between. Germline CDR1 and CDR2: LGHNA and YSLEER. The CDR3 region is CASSPRQRPTSYGYTF. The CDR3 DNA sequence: TGCGCCAGCAGCCCACGACAGAGGCCAACCTCCTATGGCTACACCTTC.

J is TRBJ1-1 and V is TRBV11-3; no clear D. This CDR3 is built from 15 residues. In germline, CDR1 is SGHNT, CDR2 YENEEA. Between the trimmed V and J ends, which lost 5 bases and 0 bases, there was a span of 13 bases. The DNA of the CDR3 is TGTGCCAGCAGCCTCGACGGACTCATGAACACTGAAGCTTTCTTT. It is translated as CASSLDGLMNTEAFF.

The CDR3 nucleotides read TGTGCCAGCAGCCAACATAGCGGGATCGTAGATACGCAGTATTTT. This sequence encodes CASSQHSGIVDTQYF. The chain carries TRBV3-1 (or the pseudogene TRBV3-2) and TRBJ2-3; 8 bases match TRBD2. The CDR3 runs 15 residues. CDR1 LGHDT and CDR2 YNNKEL come from the germline V gene (reference sequence). Trimming removed 2 bases from V and 5 bases from J; junction bases left unmatched: 6.

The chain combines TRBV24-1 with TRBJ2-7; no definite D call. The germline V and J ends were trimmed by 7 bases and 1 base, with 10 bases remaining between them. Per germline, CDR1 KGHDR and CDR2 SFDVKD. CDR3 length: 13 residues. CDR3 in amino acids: CATSPGRSYEQYF. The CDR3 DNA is TGTGCCACCAGCCCTGGACGGTCCTACGAGCAGTACTTC.

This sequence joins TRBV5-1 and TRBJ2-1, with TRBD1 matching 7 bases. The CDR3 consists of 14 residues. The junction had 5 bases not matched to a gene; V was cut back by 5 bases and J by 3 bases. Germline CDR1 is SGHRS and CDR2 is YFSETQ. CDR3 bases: TGCGCCAGCAGTTCCGGACAGGTCTACAATGAGCAGTTCTTC. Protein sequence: CASSSGQVYNEQFF.

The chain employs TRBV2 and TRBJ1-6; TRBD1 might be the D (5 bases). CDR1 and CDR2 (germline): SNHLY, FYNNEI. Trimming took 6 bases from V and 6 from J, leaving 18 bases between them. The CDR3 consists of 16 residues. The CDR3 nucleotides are TGTGCCAGCAGGGACCAGAGTCAGGGTGTTAATTCACCCCTCCACTTT. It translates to CASRDQSQGVNSPLHF.

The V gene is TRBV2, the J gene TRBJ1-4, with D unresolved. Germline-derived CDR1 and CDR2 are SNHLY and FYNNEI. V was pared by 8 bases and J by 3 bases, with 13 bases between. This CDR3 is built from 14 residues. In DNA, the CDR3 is TGTGCCAGCCGCCAAGGGAGGGCTAATGAAAAACTGTTTTTT. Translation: CASRQGRANEKLFF. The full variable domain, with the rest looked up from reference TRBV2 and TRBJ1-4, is EPEVTQTPSHQVTQMGQEVILRCVPISNHLYFYWYRQILGQKVEFLVSFYNNEISEKSEIFDDQFSVERPDGSNFTLKIRSTKLEDSAMYFCASRQGRANEKLFFGSGTQLSVL.

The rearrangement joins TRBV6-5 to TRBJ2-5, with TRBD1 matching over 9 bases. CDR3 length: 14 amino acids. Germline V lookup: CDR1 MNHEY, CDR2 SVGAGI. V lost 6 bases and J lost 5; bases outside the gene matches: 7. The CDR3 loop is CASSSDRGRETQYF. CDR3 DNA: TGTGCCAGCAGCTCGGACAGGGGCCGGGAGACCCAGTACTTC.

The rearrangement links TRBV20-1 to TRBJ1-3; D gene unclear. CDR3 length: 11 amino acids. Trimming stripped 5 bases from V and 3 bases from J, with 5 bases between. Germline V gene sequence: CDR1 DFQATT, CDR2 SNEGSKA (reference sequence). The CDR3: CSAGVGNTIYF. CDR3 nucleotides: TGCAGTGCTGGAGTTGGAAACACCATATATTTT.

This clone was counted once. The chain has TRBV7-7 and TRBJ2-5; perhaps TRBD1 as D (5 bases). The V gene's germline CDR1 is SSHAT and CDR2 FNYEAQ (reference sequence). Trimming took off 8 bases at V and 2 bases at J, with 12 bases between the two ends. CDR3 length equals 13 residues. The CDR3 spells CASCTGIQETQYF. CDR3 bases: TGTGCCAGCTGCACAGGTATTCAAGAGACCCAGTACTTC.

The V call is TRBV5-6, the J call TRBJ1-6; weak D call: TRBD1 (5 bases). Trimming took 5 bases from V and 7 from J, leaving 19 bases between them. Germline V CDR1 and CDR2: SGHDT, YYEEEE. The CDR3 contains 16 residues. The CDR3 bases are TGTGCCAGCAGGCGACTCAGGGAAAGAGGAAATTCACCCCTCCACTTT. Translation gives CASRRLRERGNSPLHF.

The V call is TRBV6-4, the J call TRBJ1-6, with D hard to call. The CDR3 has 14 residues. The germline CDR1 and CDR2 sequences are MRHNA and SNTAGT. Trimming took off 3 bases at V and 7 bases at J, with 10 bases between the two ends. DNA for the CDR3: TGTGCCAGCAGTGAGAACGGGGTGAATTCACCCCTCCACTTT. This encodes CASSENGVNSPLHF.

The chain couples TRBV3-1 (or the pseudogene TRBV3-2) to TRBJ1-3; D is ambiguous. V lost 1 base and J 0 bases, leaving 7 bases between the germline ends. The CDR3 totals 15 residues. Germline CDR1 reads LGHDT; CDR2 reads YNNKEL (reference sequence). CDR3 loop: CASSQVRFSGNTIYF. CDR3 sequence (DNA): TGTGCCAGCAGCCAAGTCAGATTCTCTGGAAACACCATATATTTT.

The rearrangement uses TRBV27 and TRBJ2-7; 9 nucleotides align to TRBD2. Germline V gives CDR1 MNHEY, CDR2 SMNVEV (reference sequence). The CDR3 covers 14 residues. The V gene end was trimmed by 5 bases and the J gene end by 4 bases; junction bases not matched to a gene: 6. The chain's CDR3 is CASSRAGGTYEQYF. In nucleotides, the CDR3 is TGTGCCAGCAGTCGGGCGGGAGGGACGTACGAGCAGTACTTC.

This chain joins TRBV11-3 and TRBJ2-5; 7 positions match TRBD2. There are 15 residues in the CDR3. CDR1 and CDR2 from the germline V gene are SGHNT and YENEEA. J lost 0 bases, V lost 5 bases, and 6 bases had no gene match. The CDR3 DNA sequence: TGTGCCAGCAGCCCTGGGGCGGGGGACCAAGAGACCCAGTACTTC. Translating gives CASSPGAGDQETQYF.

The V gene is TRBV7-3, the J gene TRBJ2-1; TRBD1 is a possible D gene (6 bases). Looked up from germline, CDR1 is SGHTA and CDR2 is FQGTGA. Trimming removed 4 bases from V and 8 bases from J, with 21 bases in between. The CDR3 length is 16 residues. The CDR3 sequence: CASSSRDKVLRDEQFF. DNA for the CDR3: TGTGCCAGCAGCTCCCGGGACAAGGTGTTGCGCGATGAGCAGTTCTTC.